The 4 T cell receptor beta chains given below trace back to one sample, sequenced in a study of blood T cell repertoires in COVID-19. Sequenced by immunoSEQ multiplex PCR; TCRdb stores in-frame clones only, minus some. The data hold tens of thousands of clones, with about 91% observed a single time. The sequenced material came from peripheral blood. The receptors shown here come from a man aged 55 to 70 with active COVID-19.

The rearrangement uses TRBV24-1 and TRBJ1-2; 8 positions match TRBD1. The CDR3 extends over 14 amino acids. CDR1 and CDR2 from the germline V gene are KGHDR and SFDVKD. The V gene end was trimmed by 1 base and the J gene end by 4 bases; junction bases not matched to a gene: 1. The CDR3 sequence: CATSDFDRGYGYTF. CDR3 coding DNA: TGTGCCACCAGTGATTTCGACAGGGGCTATGGCTACACCTTC.

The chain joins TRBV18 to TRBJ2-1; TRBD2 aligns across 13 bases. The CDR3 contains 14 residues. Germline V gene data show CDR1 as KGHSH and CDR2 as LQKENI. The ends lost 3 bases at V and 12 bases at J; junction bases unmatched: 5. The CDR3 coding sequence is TGTGCCAGCTCACCCGGACTAGCGGGAGATCCGCAGTTCTTC. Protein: CASSPGLAGDPQFF. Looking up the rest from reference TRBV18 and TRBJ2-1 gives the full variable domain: NAGVMQNPRHLVRRRGQEARLRCSPMKGHSHVYWYRQLPEEGLKFMVYLQKENIIDESGMPKERFSAEFPKEGPSILRIQQVVRGDSAAYFCASSPGLAGDPQFFGPGTRLTVL.

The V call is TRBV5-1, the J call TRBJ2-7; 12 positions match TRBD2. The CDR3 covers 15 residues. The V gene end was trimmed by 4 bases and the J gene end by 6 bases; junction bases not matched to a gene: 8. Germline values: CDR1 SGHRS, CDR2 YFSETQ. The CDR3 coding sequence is TGCGCCAGCAGCATACTAGCGGGAGGTACCCCCGAGCAGTACTTC. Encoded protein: CASSILAGGTPEQYF.

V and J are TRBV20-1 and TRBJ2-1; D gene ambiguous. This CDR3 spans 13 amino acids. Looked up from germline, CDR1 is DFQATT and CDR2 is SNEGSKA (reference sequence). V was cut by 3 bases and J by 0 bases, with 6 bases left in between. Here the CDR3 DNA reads TGCAGTGCTAGTGGTAGCTCCTACAATGAGCAGTTCTTC. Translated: CSASGSSYNEQFF.